The 14 T cell receptor beta chains in this list originate from one sample, sequenced in a study of T-cell reconstitution after alpha-beta-depleted transplantation in children. Unique molecular identifiers were incorporated when the TCRbeta library was constructed. TCRdb re-called the PCR reads through MiXCR, storing one row per CDR3 protein. The sample records about 170,000 distinct CDR3 sequences, over 8.5% being singletons. This sample comprised PBMCs, obtained before TCRalphabeta/CD19-depleted stem cell transplant. The receptors stem from a boy between 2 and 10 years old with acute myeloid leukemia, due to receive a stem cell transplant.

On this clonotype: This could be a read error, since a much larger clone is one nucleotide away. V is TRBV3-1 and J is TRBJ1-1; no reliable D call. CDR3 length: 18 amino acids. From germline, CDR1 is LGHDT and CDR2 YNNKEL (reference sequence). The CDR3 nucleotides are TGTGCCTGCAGCCAAGATTTCCGCGCCGCGGTGCAGCCCGCTGAAGCTTTCTTT. It is translated as CACSQDFRAAVQPAEAFF.

This clonotype was seen at least ten times. The CDR3 region is CASSFIGSSSNEQFF. The CDR3 nucleotides read TGTGCCAGCAGTTTTATCGGGTCTTCTAGCAATGAGCAGTTCTTC. The chain carries TRBV28 and TRBJ2-1, with unresolved D. Germline V gene sequence: CDR1 MDHEN, CDR2 SYDVKM. The V gene lost 3 bases and the J gene lost 6 bases, with 15 bases spanning the gap. The CDR3 length is 15 residues.

Many counts were recorded for this clonotype. The gene calls are TRBV12-3 or TRBV12-4 and TRBJ1-2; 7 bases align to TRBD1. J was trimmed by 4 bases and V by 2 bases; bases with no gene match: 13. This CDR3 is built from 17 residues. CDR3 in amino acids: CASSLCSGTAVCYGYTF. CDR3 bases: TGTGCCAGCAGTTTATGCTCCGGGACAGCCGTTTGCTATGGCTACACCTTC.

This clonotype was observed many times. The rearrangement joins TRBV20-1 to TRBJ2-5, with a tentative D call TRBD1 (6 bases). The CDR3 runs to 14 residues. Germline CDR1 and CDR2: DFQATT and SNEGSKA (reference sequence). V dropped 6 bases and J dropped 2 bases, with 16 bases sitting between them. The CDR3 spells CSAEGEGDQETQYF. Written as DNA, the CDR3 is TGCAGTGCCGAGGGAGAGGGGGATCAAGAGACCCAGTACTTC.

This clonotype showed up many times. V usage is TRBV7-2 and J usage is TRBJ2-7; 7 nucleotides line up with TRBD1. This CDR3 region has 14 residues. V shed 2 bases, J shed 3 bases, and the junction held 4 bases outside the gene matches. From germline, CDR1 is SGHTA and CDR2 FQGNSA. This CDR3 is CASSLRGQIYEQYF. CDR3 nucleotide sequence: TGTGCCAGCAGCTTAAGGGGACAGATCTACGAGCAGTACTTC.

This clonotype was observed at least ten times. The chain joins TRBV7-9 to TRBJ1-1, with a weak D call TRBD1 (5 bases). The CDR3 covers 13 residues. Germline V gives CDR1 SEHNR, CDR2 FQNEAQ (reference sequence). V was trimmed by 4 bases and J by 1 base, leaving 7 bases between them. Written as DNA, the CDR3 is TGTGCCAGCAGCTATAGGGGGAACACTGAAGCTTTCTTT. Protein sequence: CASSYRGNTEAFF.

This clonotype has a count of ten or more. This chain joins TRBV28 and TRBJ1-6; the D gene is possibly TRBD1 (5 bases). Trimming cost V 4 bases and J 11 bases, with 12 bases left between them. Per the germline V gene, CDR1 is MDHEN and CDR2 is SYDVKM. The CDR3 consists of 13 residues. CDR3 in DNA: TGTGCCAGCAGTTCGGGGCTCCAGGCACCCCTCCACTTT. Translating it yields CASSSGLQAPLHF. The full variable domain, its missing parts supplied by reference TRBV28 and TRBJ1-6, is DVKVTQSSRYLVKRTGEKVFLECVQDMDHENMFWYRQDPGLGLRLIYFSYDVKMKEKGDIPEGYSVSREKKERFSLILESASTNQTSMYLCASSSGLQAPLHFGNGTRLTVT.

This clonotype was seen ten or more times. The chain employs TRBV7-9 and TRBJ2-4; D gene uncertain. V was pared by 7 bases and J by 7 bases, with 11 bases between. This CDR3 comprises 12 residues. Germline V gives CDR1 SEHNR, CDR2 FQNEAQ (reference sequence). The DNA for the CDR3 is TGTGCCAGCACCGAAAGGACGAACATTCAGTACTTC. It encodes CASTERTNIQYF.

This rearrangement joins TRBV6-2 or TRBV6-3 to TRBJ2-7; D is unresolved. CDR3 size: 13 residues. Between the trimmed V and J ends, which lost 9 bases and 0 bases, there was a span of 12 bases. Germline CDR1 is MNHEY and CDR2 is SVGEGT. CDR3 loop: CASKGKGSYEQYV. For the CDR3, the DNA is TGTGCCAGTAAAGGCAAGGGCTCCTACGAGCAGTACGTC.

This clonotype was seen many times. Here the CDR3 reads CASSLVLNFRGTEAFF. CDR3 nucleotides: TGTGCCAGCAGCTTAGTATTAAACTTTAGGGGCACTGAAGCTTTCTTT. This chain links TRBV7-8 with TRBJ1-1; D perhaps matches TRBD1 (5 bases). Per germline, CDR1 SGHVS and CDR2 FQNEAQ. V was clipped by 1 base and J by 4 bases, with 16 bases between them. The CDR3 totals 16 residues.

This clonotype was seen ten or more times. This chain connects TRBV5-1 to TRBJ2-1, with D uncertain. The CDR3 covers 15 residues. The germline CDR1 and CDR2 sequences are SGHRS and YFSETQ. Trimming cost V 2 bases and J 7 bases, with 16 bases left between them. The CDR3 DNA sequence: TGCGCCAGCAGCTTCTTTCCTTCTCGGCTGAATGAGCAGTTCTTC. Encoded protein: CASSFFPSRLNEQFF.

This clonotype has ten or more counts. This chain links TRBV6-5 with TRBJ1-4; D gene ambiguous. Looked up from germline, CDR1 is MNHEY and CDR2 is SVGAGI. Trimming stripped 3 bases from V and 4 bases from J, with 6 bases between. The CDR3 has 13 residues. The CDR3 here is CASSYEVNEKLFF. The CDR3 nucleotides are TGTGCCAGCAGTTATGAGGTTAATGAAAAACTGTTTTTT.

This clonotype has at least ten counts. The chain couples TRBV3-1 to TRBJ1-5; D is uncertain. The CDR3 consists of 14 residues. Germline CDR1 reads LGHDT; CDR2 reads YNNKEL (reference sequence). The germline V and J ends were trimmed by 1 base and 6 bases, with 10 bases remaining between them. The CDR3, as DNA: TGTGCCAGCAGCCAAGGCCCCATACCTCAGCCCCAGCATTTT. Its protein product is CASSQGPIPQPQHF.

This clonotype was observed many times. This chain joins TRBV6-1 and TRBJ1-2, with D possibly TRBD1 on 6 matching bases. Trimming stripped 3 bases from V and 1 base from J, with 18 bases between. CDR3 length: 17 amino acids. In germline, CDR1 is MNHNS, CDR2 SASEGT. CDR3 loop: CASSDLMTGLLNYGYTF. The CDR3 DNA sequence: TGTGCCAGCAGTGACCTTATGACAGGCCTGCTTAACTATGGCTACACCTTC.